Listed here are 31 T cell receptor beta chains from one sample, sequenced in a study of T cells in Graves' hyperthyroidism and ophthalmopathy (dated by TCRdb to the late 2010s). Libraries were built with multiplex PCR. The run used an Illumina HiSeq 2000. The TCR beta CDR3 regions were amplified from RNA transcripts. For the first round of RT-PCR on the TCR CDR3, the HTBI primer set was used together with the Qiagen OneStep RT-PCR kit. The raw public reads went through TCRdb reprocessing: fastp at Q25, MiXCR clone calling, in-frame beta chains kept. Records with the same CDR3 protein are collapsed into one entry carrying the most frequent genes and DNA. Recorded for this sample are 400,000 to 600,000 distinct CDR3 sequences; about 16% of them occurred a single time. The ten largest clones take up roughly 29% of the sample. The sample comprised blood. These receptors were taken from a woman in her 30s with Graves' ophthalmopathy.

This chain links TRBV19 with TRBJ2-7; D remains ambiguous. The germline V and J ends were trimmed by 1 base and 3 bases, with 13 bases remaining between them. The germline V gene encodes CDR1 LNHDA and CDR2 SQIVND (reference sequence). CDR3 length: 15 amino acids. The CDR3 bases are TGTGCCAGTAGTATAGGGTGGACGGCAGGCTACGAGCAGTACTTC. Its protein is CASSIGWTAGYEQYF.

The table lists this clonotype with a few counts. This chain connects TRBV20-1 to TRBJ1-2; no clear D gene. The germline V gene encodes CDR1 DFQATT and CDR2 SNEGSKA (reference sequence). V lost 4 bases, J lost 8 bases, and 14 bases lay in between. The CDR3 is 12 residues long. The CDR3 nucleotides read TGCAGTGCTAAGTCCCGATTGGAGGGCTACACCTTC. Its translation is CSAKSRLEGYTF.

This clonotype occurred many times. The J gene is TRBJ2-4, the V gene TRBV11-2; TRBD1 aligns across 7 bases. CDR1 and CDR2 from the germline V gene are SGHAT and FQNNGV. Trimming took 3 bases from V and 8 from J; bases not matched to a gene: 10. This CDR3 is 15 amino acids long. CDR3 protein: CASSFETGLADIQYF. The CDR3 DNA reads as TGTGCCAGCAGCTTCGAGACAGGGCTCGCGGACATTCAGTACTTC.

This clonotype appeared many times. CDR3 sequence (DNA): TGTGCCAGCAGCTTGACCGGGACTAGCGTGTACCCGGATACGCAGTATTTT. Translating it yields CASSLTGTSVYPDTQYF. The chain uses TRBV7-2 and TRBJ2-3; TRBD2 agrees at 10 bases. Germline trimming cut 3 bases from V and 6 bases from J; bases unmatched to any gene: 12. This CDR3 is built from 17 residues. Germline V gene data show CDR1 as SGHTA and CDR2 as FQGNSA.

This clonotype has just a few counts. This CDR3 is CASSYRQMNTEAFF. The CDR3 nucleotides are TGTGCCAGCAGTTACAGGCAAATGAACACTGAAGCTTTCTTT. This chain joins TRBV6-5 and TRBJ1-1; D is unresolved. Germline V gene data show CDR1 as MNHEY and CDR2 as SVGAGI. CDR3 size: 14 residues. Trimming stripped 2 bases from V and 0 bases from J, with 7 bases between.

The gene calls are TRBV19 and TRBJ1-5; TRBD1 matches 9 bases. This CDR3 has 15 amino acids. The germline V gene has CDR1 LNHDA and CDR2 SQIVND (reference sequence). The V gene end was trimmed by 4 bases and the J gene end by 2 bases; junction bases not matched to a gene: 3. This chain's CDR3 is CASSTRTGGNQPQHF. The CDR3, as DNA: TGTGCCAGTAGTACAAGGACAGGGGGCAATCAGCCCCAGCATTTT.

At least ten counts were recorded for this clonotype. This chain joins TRBV28 and TRBJ1-2; weak D call: TRBD1 (6 bases). This CDR3 region has 12 residues. CDR1 MDHEN and CDR2 SYDVKM come from the germline V gene. Deletions cut 7 bases from V and 8 bases from J, with 14 bases between. CDR3 sequence reads: CASNDRRRGYTF. The CDR3 nucleotides read TGTGCCAGCAACGACAGGCGGAGGGGCTACACCTTC.

A few counts support this clonotype. Here the CDR3 reads CASSGSQTVAEQFF. CDR3 in DNA: TGTGCCAGCAGCGGATCTCAAACGGTTGCGGAGCAGTTCTTC. The chain employs TRBV4-2 and TRBJ2-1; D is unclear. This CDR3 is 14 amino acids long. V was cut by 5 bases and J by 10 bases, with 18 bases left in between. From germline, CDR1 is LGHNA and CDR2 YNFKEQ.

The rearrangement links TRBV5-1 to TRBJ1-4; 10 nucleotides agree with TRBD1. CDR1 and CDR2 from the germline V gene are SGHRS and YFSETQ. V lost 3 bases, J lost 7 bases, and 3 bases stayed unmatched. This CDR3 is built from 14 residues. The CDR3 nucleotides read TGCGCCAGCAGCTACGGGACAGGGGTTGAAAAACTGTTTTTT. Its protein is CASSYGTGVEKLFF.

This clonotype turned up a few times. The chain couples TRBV24-1 to TRBJ2-2; either TRBD1 or TRBD2 may supply D (5 bases each). The CDR3 covers 16 residues. CDR1 and CDR2 from the germline V gene are KGHDR and SFDVKD. V lost 9 bases and J lost 5, with 21 bases in between. The CDR3 region has the DNA TGTGCCACCTCCTCAGGGTCTAGCTCAGCGACCGGGGAGCTGTTTTTT. It is translated as CATSSGSSSATGELFF.

The chain combines TRBV24-1 with TRBJ1-1; TRBD1 is a possible D gene (6 bases). Trimming took 5 bases from V and 1 from J, leaving 10 bases between them. The CDR3 consists of 14 residues. Germline loops: CDR1 KGHDR, CDR2 SFDVKD. Here the CDR3 reads CATSAGGSNTEAFF. The CDR3 DNA reads as TGTGCCACCAGTGCGGGGGGCTCGAACACTGAAGCTTTCTTT.

This clonotype was seen many times. The rearrangement links TRBV5-1 to TRBJ2-4; 14 bases agree with TRBD2. The CDR3 spans 18 residues. Trimming cost V 4 bases and J 1 base; bases outside gene matches: 7. Germline loops: CDR1 SGHRS, CDR2 YFSETQ. CDR3: CASSLGLAGVGAKNIQYF. DNA for the CDR3: TGCGCCAGCAGCCTGGGACTAGCGGGAGTGGGGGCCAAAAACATTCAGTACTTC. The variable domain in full, completed from reference TRBV5-1 and TRBJ2-4, reads KAGVTQTPRYLIKTRGQQVTLSCSPISGHRSVSWYQQTPGQGLQFLFEYFSETQRNKGNFPGRFSGRQFSNSRSEMNVSTLELGDSALYLCASSLGLAGVGAKNIQYFGAGTRLSVL.

This chain uses TRBV27 with TRBJ1-2; 7 bases map to TRBD1. With V trimmed by 5 bases and J by 0 bases, 3 bases remained unmatched. The V gene's germline CDR1 is MNHEY and CDR2 SMNVEV (reference sequence). The CDR3 loop spans 14 amino acids. In DNA, the CDR3 is TGTGCCAGCAGTCTGACAGGGACTAACTATGGCTACACCTTC. As protein: CASSLTGTNYGYTF.

About this clonotype itself: Given a much more abundant clone one base away, this may be a read error. The chain couples TRBV20-1 to TRBJ2-3; TRBD2 matches at 12 bases. The germline V gene encodes CDR1 DFQATT and CDR2 SNEGSKA (reference sequence). The CDR3 covers 15 residues. The DNA for the CDR3 is TGCATCCTCCTAGCGGGAGGGCCGGGCACAGATACGCAGTATTTT. This translates into CILLAGGPGTDTQYF.

The V gene is TRBV27, the J gene TRBJ1-5, with 7 bases fitting TRBD1. The CDR3 is made up of 14 amino acids. In germline, CDR1 is MNHEY, CDR2 SMNVEV (reference sequence). Germline trimming cut 7 bases from V and 4 bases from J; bases unmatched to any gene: 7. The CDR3 DNA reads as TGTGCCAGCAAGGGCCGGGACAGAAATCAGCCCCAGCATTTT. This gives the protein CASKGRDRNQPQHF.

The genes are TRBV6-2 or TRBV6-3 and TRBJ2-7; D remains unclear. CDR1 is MNHEY and CDR2 is SVGEGT in the germline V gene. The germline V and J ends were trimmed by 0 bases and 2 bases, with 11 bases remaining between them. The CDR3 consists of 15 residues. The CDR3, as DNA: TGTGCCAGCAGTTACTCCGCCCCAGTAGCCTACGAGCAGTACTTC. Translating gives CASSYSAPVAYEQYF.

This clonotype was counted at least ten times. V and J are TRBV7-2 and TRBJ2-7, with 7 nucleotides matching TRBD1. The CDR3 loop spans 14 amino acids. Germline V lookup: CDR1 SGHTA, CDR2 FQGNSA. Trimming took 5 bases from V and 5 from J; bases not matched to a gene: 9. The CDR3 spells CASSDRQGFNEQYF. CDR3 DNA: TGTGCCAGCAGCGACCGACAGGGTTTTAACGAGCAGTACTTC. Combining the CDR3 with reference TRBV7-2 and TRBJ2-7 gives the whole variable domain GAGVSQSPSNKVTEKGKDVELRCDPISGHTALYWYRQSLGQGLEFLIYFQGNSAPDKSGLPSDRFSAERTGGSVSTLTIQRTQQEDSAVYLCASSDRQGFNEQYFGPGTRLTVT.

Points on this clonotype: One junction end does not reproduce the germline sequence, and a read error may be involved. The rearrangement joins TRBV28 to TRBJ1-5; possibly TRBD1 for D (6 bases). The CDR3 is 15 residues long. Per germline, CDR1 MDHEN and CDR2 SYDVKM. DNA of the CDR3: TGTGCCAACAGTTCCCAGACAGGCTTGGGTCAGCCCCAGCATTTT. Amino acid sequence: CANSSQTGLGQPQHF.

This clonotype appeared many times. The genes are TRBV11-2 and TRBJ2-5, with TRBD2 matching over 14 bases. This CDR3 contains 16 residues. Germline V gene sequence: CDR1 SGHAT, CDR2 FQNNGV. J was trimmed by 5 bases and V by 6 bases; bases with no gene match: 8. CDR3 protein: CASSGTSGSRVETQYF. In nucleotides, the CDR3 is TGTGCCAGCAGTGGGACTAGCGGGAGTCGGGTGGAGACCCAGTACTTC.

The rearrangement joins TRBV5-5 to TRBJ2-7; 10 positions match TRBD2. The J segment lost 1 base and the V segment lost 5 bases, leaving 15 bases of the junction unmatched. Germline values: CDR1 SGHKS, CDR2 YYEKEE (reference sequence). This CDR3 is 18 amino acids long. In nucleotides, the CDR3 is TGTGCCAGCAGAATGGGACTAGCGCGACGAATCGGGTCCTACGAGCAGTACTTC. Protein product: CASRMGLARRIGSYEQYF.

This clonotype was seen ten or more times. The chain carries TRBV4-3 and TRBJ2-7, with TRBD1 matching 7 bases. J lost 5 bases, V lost 2 bases, and 12 bases had no gene match. The CDR3 spans 16 residues. The germline gives CDR1 LGHNA, CDR2 YSLEER. The CDR3 coding sequence is TGCGCCAGCAGCCAAATCTTTCCCGGGACAGCCGACGAGCAGTACTTC. Translation gives CASSQIFPGTADEQYF.

This clonotype showed up many times. The chain employs TRBV18 and TRBJ2-7; D unclear. Germline V gives CDR1 KGHSH, CDR2 LQKENI. This CDR3 comprises 11 residues. Trimming took off 3 bases at V and 7 bases at J, with 7 bases between the two ends. CDR3 residues: CASSPNMEQYF. In nucleotides, the CDR3 is TGTGCCAGCTCACCTAACATGGAGCAGTACTTC.

This clonotype was observed at least ten times. This sequence joins TRBV29-1 and TRBJ2-1, with TRBD1 matching over 11 bases. This CDR3 region has 16 residues. Germline CDR1 and CDR2: SQVTM and ANQGSEA. Germline trimming cut 4 bases from V and 3 bases from J; bases unmatched to any gene: 8. CDR3 in amino acids: CSVGDRGSADYNEQFF. The CDR3 nucleotides read TGCAGCGTTGGGGACAGGGGGTCAGCCGACTACAATGAGCAGTTCTTC.

There are many counts of this clonotype. The chain is built from TRBV30 and TRBJ2-1; no definite D call. The V end was cut by 8 bases, the J end by 6 bases, with 8 bases between. This CDR3 comprises 10 residues. Germline V gives CDR1 GTSNPN, CDR2 SVGIG (reference sequence). In nucleotides, the CDR3 is TGTGCCCTGGATGCCAATGAGCAGTTCTTC. Its translation: CALDANEQFF.

The genes are TRBV20-1 and TRBJ1-6; TRBD1 is a possible D gene (6 bases). The germline V gene encodes CDR1 DFQATT and CDR2 SNEGSKA (reference sequence). CDR3 size: 15 residues. V dropped 5 bases and J dropped 5 bases, with 16 bases sitting between them. The CDR3 is CSAGIADRNNSPLHF. The DNA of the CDR3 is TGCAGTGCTGGCATTGCCGACAGGAATAATTCACCCCTCCACTTT.

This clonotype was seen repeatedly, ten times or more. The V and J genes are TRBV28 and TRBJ2-2, with 13 bases identical to TRBD2. Germline CDR1 MDHEN, CDR2 SYDVKM. CDR3 length equals 16 residues. After removal of 2 bases from V and 5 bases from J, the junction contained 2 bases not matched to a gene. The CDR3 DNA reads as TGTGCCAGCAGTTTAGGACTAGCGGGAGTGACCGGGGAGCTGTTTTTT. Encoded protein: CASSLGLAGVTGELFF.

The V and J genes are TRBV19 and TRBJ2-5, with TRBD2 matching 10 bases. Germline V CDR1 and CDR2: LNHDA, SQIVND (reference sequence). The CDR3 runs to 15 residues. Losses at the gene ends were 7 bases for V and 4 bases for J; bases not matched to a gene: 9. The CDR3 nucleotides are TGTGCCAGTACAAAGAGCGGGAGGGCATCAGAGACCCAGTACTTC. Translating gives CASTKSGRASETQYF.

The chain is built from TRBV6-1 and TRBJ1-2; TRBD1 matches 7 bases. Germline V CDR1 and CDR2: MNHNS, SASEGT. The CDR3 length is 13 residues. With V trimmed by 6 bases and J by 4 bases, 5 bases remained unmatched. CDR3 DNA sequence: TGTGCCAGCAGCACTGACAGGGTCTATGGCTACACCTTC. It is translated as CASSTDRVYGYTF.

This sequence joins TRBV29-1 and TRBJ2-5; 10 bases map to TRBD2. Germline values: CDR1 SQVTM, CDR2 ANQGSEA. The J segment lost 5 bases and the V segment lost 4 bases, leaving 7 bases of the junction unmatched. The CDR3 spans 14 residues. The CDR3 region is CSVGLAGVEETQYF. The CDR3 bases are TGCAGCGTTGGGCTAGCGGGAGTCGAGGAGACCCAGTACTTC. The full variable domain, rest sourced from reference TRBV29-1 and TRBJ2-5, is SAVISQKPSRDICQRGTSLTIQCQVDSQVTMMFWYRQQPGQSLTLIATANQGSEATYESGFVIDKFPISRPNLTFSTLTVSNMSPEDSSIYLCSVGLAGVEETQYFGPGTRLLVL.

This chain links TRBV7-2 with TRBJ2-6, with D maybe TRBD1 (6 bases). Germline CDR1 is SGHTA and CDR2 is FQGNSA. V lost 7 bases and J lost 0, with 7 bases in between. The CDR3 runs 14 residues. CDR3 bases: TGTGCCAGCAAGGACAGCTCTGGGGCCAACGTCCTGACTTTC. It encodes CASKDSSGANVLTF. Looking up the rest from reference TRBV7-2 and TRBJ2-6 gives the full variable domain: GAGVSQSPSNKVTEKGKDVELRCDPISGHTALYWYRQSLGQGLEFLIYFQGNSAPDKSGLPSDRFSAERTGGSVSTLTIQRTQQEDSAVYLCASKDSSGANVLTFGAGSRLTVL.

This clonotype has a count of ten or more. The chain is built from TRBV5-1 and TRBJ2-7; D remains unclear. Trimming shortened V by 1 base and J by 0 bases, and 11 bases separated the two germline ends. Germline CDR1 reads SGHRS; CDR2 reads YFSETQ. CDR3 length: 15 residues. The CDR3 region is CASSLTSASSYEQYF. The DNA of the CDR3 is TGCGCCAGCAGCTTGACCAGCGCGAGCTCCTACGAGCAGTACTTC.